This T cell receptor (beta chain) was obtained from a study of cytomegalovirus exposure and HLA in healthy donors. In germline, CDR1 is SGHDT, CDR2 YYEEEE. This CDR3 is 14 amino acids long. V lost 4 bases and J 4 bases, leaving 14 bases between the germline ends. 60 Vbeta and 13 Jbeta primers were used in PCR. Sequenced by immunoSEQ multiplex PCR; TCRdb stores in-frame clones only, minus some. The sample yields about 51,000 clones, of which the top ten take up roughly 27%. Sample: PBMCs. The V call is TRBV5-6, the J call TRBJ1-2; D not resolved. The clonotype originates from a man aged 35-49 years in good health and CMV-seropositive. CDR3 amino acids: CASSRGSTTYGYTF. CDR3 bases: TGTGCCAGCAGCCGCGGGTCCACAACCTATGGCTACACCTTC.